This T cell receptor beta chain was obtained from a study of CD8+CD57+ T cells in acquired aplastic anemia. Study at large: Sorted CD4+ plus CD8+ cells gave DNA averaging roughly 2.9 ug.

The germline gives CDR1 SGHTA, CDR2 FQGNSA. The CDR3 is made up of 14 amino acids. The germline V and J ends were trimmed by 3 bases and 12 bases, with 19 bases remaining between them. The use of genomic DNA as template underpinned the TCR beta VDJ and CDR3 profiling. MiXCR was run by TCRdb on the reads, yielding one entry per CDR3 protein. The repertoire holds hundreds of thousands of distinct CDR3 sequences, with around 72% as singletons. The origin of this receptor is a human donor in good health, serving as a control. The J gene is TRBJ2-3, the V gene TRBV7-2; D not resolved. The specimen sequenced was sorted CD4+, CD8+, or CD8+CD57+ T cells (not recorded which) from PBMCs. The CDR3 DNA reads as TGTGCCAGCAGCTTTGGACGGGCTCCAGAGTTTCAGTATTTT. Protein product: CASSFGRAPEFQYF. Looking up the rest from reference TRBV7-2 and TRBJ2-3 gives the full variable domain: GAGVSQSPSNKVTEKGKDVELRCDPISGHTALYWYRQSLGQGLEFLIYFQGNSAPDKSGLPSDRFSAERTGGSVSTLTIQRTQQEDSAVYLCASSFGRAPEFQYFGPGTRLTVL.